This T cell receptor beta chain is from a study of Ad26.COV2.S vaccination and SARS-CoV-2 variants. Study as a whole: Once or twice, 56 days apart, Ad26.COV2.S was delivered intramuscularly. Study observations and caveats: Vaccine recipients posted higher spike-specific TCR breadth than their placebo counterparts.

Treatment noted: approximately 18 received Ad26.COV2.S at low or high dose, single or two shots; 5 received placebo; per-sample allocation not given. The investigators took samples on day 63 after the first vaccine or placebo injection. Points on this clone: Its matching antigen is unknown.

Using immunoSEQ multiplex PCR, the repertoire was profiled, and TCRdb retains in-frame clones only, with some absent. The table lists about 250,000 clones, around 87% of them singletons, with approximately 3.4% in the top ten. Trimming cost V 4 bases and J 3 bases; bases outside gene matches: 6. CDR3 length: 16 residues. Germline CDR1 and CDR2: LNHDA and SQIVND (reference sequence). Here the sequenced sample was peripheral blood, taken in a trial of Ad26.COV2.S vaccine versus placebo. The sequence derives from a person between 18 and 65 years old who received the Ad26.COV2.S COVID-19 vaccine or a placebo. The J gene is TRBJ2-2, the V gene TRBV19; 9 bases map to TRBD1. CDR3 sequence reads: CASSKPGTGYTGELFF. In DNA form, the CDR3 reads TGTGCCAGTAGTAAACCCGGGACAGGGTACACCGGGGAGCTGTTTTTT.